The clone carrying this T cell receptor beta chain has just a few counts. Its antigen is as yet unknown. Each CDR3 protein is one row after TCRdb ran MiXCR on the RT-PCR reads. The sample gives over 650,000 distinct CDR3 sequences, roughly 18% of which show up once; approximately 10% is in the top ten. These data are taken from a study of response to subunit inactivated influenza vaccine. General observations from the study: That few new T cells are recruited by each seasonal influenza vaccination was the authors' suggestion.

Germline V CDR1 and CDR2: ENHRY, SYGVKD. The length of the CDR3 is 14 residues. V was shortened by 5 bases and J by 2 bases, with 10 bases between the two germline ends. The gene calls are TRBV10-3 and TRBJ1-5; D is perhaps TRBD1 (5 bases). The sequence was obtained from a man between 45 and 60 years old who received an inactivated influenza vaccine. The sample consisted of PBMCs from blood, taken around 5 days after vaccination. The CDR3: CAISQGVGNQPQHF. CDR3 nucleotide sequence: TGTGCCATCAGTCAGGGAGTAGGCAATCAGCCCCAGCATTTT.